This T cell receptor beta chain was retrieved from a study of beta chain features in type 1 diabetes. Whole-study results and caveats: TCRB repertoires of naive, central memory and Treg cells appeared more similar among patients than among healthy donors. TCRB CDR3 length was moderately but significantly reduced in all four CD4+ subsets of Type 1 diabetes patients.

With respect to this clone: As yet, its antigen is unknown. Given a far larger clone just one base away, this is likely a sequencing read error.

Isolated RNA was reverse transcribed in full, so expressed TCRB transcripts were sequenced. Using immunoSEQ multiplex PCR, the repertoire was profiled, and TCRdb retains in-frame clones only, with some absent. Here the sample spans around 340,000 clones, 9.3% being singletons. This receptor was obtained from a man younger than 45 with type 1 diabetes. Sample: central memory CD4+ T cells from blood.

CDR3: CASSLVANEQFF. The CDR3 DNA follows: TGTGCCAGCAGCTTAGTAGCCAATGAGCAGTTCTTC. The chain recombines TRBV11-2 with TRBJ2-1; D is undetermined. CDR3 length: 12 amino acids. Trimming pared 1 base from V and 6 bases from J, leaving 4 bases between. Germline V gene lookup returns CDR1 SGHAT and CDR2 FQNNGV.